This TCR beta chain was recorded in a study of OX40 agonist ivuxolimab in advanced cancers. TCRdb's table, derived via immunoSEQ multiplex PCR, lists solely in-frame clones and lacks some. The data contain 95,000 to 150,000 clones, around 93% of them singletons. J lost 2 bases, V lost 4 bases, and 5 bases had no gene match. CDR3 length: 14 residues. Germline V gives CDR1 SGHTS, CDR2 YDEGEE. Sequences were derived from CD4+ or CD8+ T cells sorted from blood, sampled in a trial of the OX40 agonist ivuxolimab. This chain joins TRBV5-8 and TRBJ2-5; 7 bases are shared with TRBD1. The sequence was obtained from an adult with an advanced solid tumor such as melanoma, head and neck, liver or kidney cancer. The DNA for the CDR3 is TGTGCCAGCAGCCCAAGACAGGGACAAGAGACCCAGTACTTC. Residues: CASSPRQGQETQYF.